This is a list of T cell receptor beta chains from one sample in a study of cytomegalovirus exposure and HLA in healthy donors. Clones were sequenced by immunoSEQ multiplex PCR, and TCRdb holds only the in-frame ones, with some missing. The repertoire has 100,000 to 150,000 clones, 8% to 11% of them found once; the top ten carry just over 4.5%. The material sequenced was PBMCs. The receptors were sampled from a woman aged 18 to 35 in good health and CMV-seropositive. Each CDR3 is given with its conserved first and last residue. The D gene is left open where the match is weak. A clone size is listed for some rows: how often the clone was seen (once, few, many), or a class if it is expanded.

cdr3_aa	cdr3_nt	v_call	j_call	d_call	cdr3_length	clone_size
CAWSPGPAYEQYF	TGTGCCTGGAGTCCAGGTCCCGCCTACGAGCAGTACTTC	TRBV30	TRBJ2-7	.	13	.
CASSLSWEWGQGKEKLFF	TGTGCCAGCAGCTTATCCTGGGAGTGGGGACAGGGAAAGGAAAAACTGTTTTTT	TRBV7-9	TRBJ1-4	TRBD1	18	few
CASSPHLDSQETQYF	TGTGCCAGCAGCCCCCACCTCGACAGTCAAGAGACCCAGTACTTC	TRBV7-9	TRBJ2-5	.	15	.
CASSMTGADNQPQHF	TGTGCCAGCAGCATGACAGGGGCGGATAATCAGCCCCAGCATTTT	TRBV7-9	TRBJ1-5	TRBD1	15	.
CASTYDSSSYEQYF	TGTGCCAGCACCTACGACAGTAGCTCCTACGAGCAGTACTTC	TRBV7-9	TRBJ2-7	.	14	.
CASSTFGDEAFF	TGTGCCAGCAGTACATTCGGGGATGAAGCTTTCTTT	TRBV27	TRBJ1-1	.	12	.
CASGSGSPLHF	TGTGCCAGCGGCTCGGGGTCACCCCTCCACTTT	TRBV14	TRBJ1-6	.	11	.
CASTPPPRYYEQYF	TGTGCCAGCACTCCCCCCCCCAGGTACTACGAGCAGTACTTC	TRBV27	TRBJ2-7	.	14	few
CASSSGSEQYF	TGTGCCAGCAGCTCCGGGAGCGAGCAGTACTTC	TRBV13	TRBJ2-7	.	11	few
CSVDRGRTGELFF	TGCAGCGTTGACAGGGGGCGGACCGGGGAGCTGTTTTTT	TRBV29-1	TRBJ2-2	TRBD1	13	few
CASKRETNEQYF	TGTGCCAGCAAGAGGGAGACTAACGAGCAGTACTTC	TRBV2	TRBJ2-7	.	12	medium-sized
CASSSRDSTDTQYF	TGTGCCAGCAGTTCGCGGGATTCGACAGATACGCAGTATTTT	TRBV7-3	TRBJ2-3	.	14	.
CASSSLRDYLGETQYF	TGTGCCAGCAGCTCCCTCCGGGACTACCTCGGAGAGACCCAGTACTTC	TRBV7-6	TRBJ2-5	TRBD2	16	.
CASSASQGGPNEQFF	TGTGCCAGCAGTGCATCTCAGGGAGGGCCCAATGAGCAGTTCTTC	TRBV2	TRBJ2-1	TRBD2	15	.
CAMRMGIQETQYF	TGTGCCATGAGGATGGGTATTCAAGAGACCCAGTACTTC	TRBV2	TRBJ2-5	.	13	.
CATSRDTGVNQPQHF	TGTGCCACCAGCAGAGATACAGGCGTAAATCAGCCCCAGCATTTT	TRBV15	TRBJ1-5	.	15	few
CASSPSGHTQYF	TGTGCCAGCAGTCCTAGCGGCCATACGCAGTATTTT	TRBV6-6	TRBJ2-3	TRBD2	12	few
CASSLPGTDYGYTF	TGTGCCAGCAGCCTTCCCGGGACAGACTATGGCTACACCTTC	TRBV4-2	TRBJ1-2	TRBD1	14	few
CASSGSGAQVEKLFF	TGTGCCAGCAGCGGGTCCGGCGCCCAGGTGGAAAAACTGTTTTTT	TRBV5-6	TRBJ1-4	.	15	few
CASSGQEGEKLFF	TGTGCCAGCAGCGGACAGGAGGGGGAAAAACTGTTTTTT	TRBV2	TRBJ1-4	TRBD1	13	few
CASGFGQDYGYTF	TGTGCCAGCGGCTTCGGACAGGACTATGGCTACACCTTC	TRBV6-5	TRBJ1-2	TRBD1	13	.
CASSPLGEGNQPQHF	TGTGCCAGCAGCCCTCTTGGGGAGGGCAATCAGCCCCAGCATTTT	TRBV7-9	TRBJ1-5	.	15	.
CASATGGRYGYTF	TGTGCCAGCGCTACAGGGGGCAGATATGGCTACACCTTC	TRBV6-6	TRBJ1-2	TRBD1	13	.
CASSELAGGQETQYF	TGTGCCAGCAGTGAACTAGCGGGAGGGCAAGAGACCCAGTACTTC	TRBV6-1	TRBJ2-5	TRBD2	15	medium-sized
CASSLGGNTEAFF	TGTGCCAGCAGCTTGGGAGGGAACACTGAAGCTTTCTTT	TRBV5-6	TRBJ1-1	.	13	few
CASSETGTDTQYF	TGTGCCAGCAGTGAGACTGGCACAGATACGCAGTATTTT	TRBV25-1	TRBJ2-3	.	13	.
CASTKTANTEAFF	TGTGCCAGCACCAAGACTGCGAACACTGAAGCTTTCTTT	TRBV6-5	TRBJ1-1	.	13	.
CASSPAVTSYEQYF	TGTGCCAGTAGCCCAGCGGTGACCTCCTACGAGCAGTACTTC	TRBV19	TRBJ2-7	.	14	few
CASSLDRGFPEQYF	TGTGCCAGCAGCTTGGACCGGGGGTTCCCAGAGCAGTACTTC	TRBV5-4	TRBJ2-5	.	14	.
CASIRQYNQPQHF	TGTGCCAGCATCAGACAGTACAATCAGCCCCAGCATTTT	TRBV14	TRBJ1-5	.	13	.
CSGGIGETQYF	TGCAGCGGCGGGATCGGCGAGACCCAGTACTTC	TRBV29-1	TRBJ2-5	.	11	few
CASSPPGGLVDQPQHF	TGTGCCAGCTCACCACCGGGGGGACTTGTAGATCAGCCCCAGCATTTT	TRBV18	TRBJ1-5	.	16	few
CASSERGTASEEAFF	TGTGCCAGCAGTGAACGGGGGACAGCCTCCGAGGAAGCTTTCTTT	TRBV6-1	TRBJ1-1	TRBD1	15	.
CAREPRTEDNQPQHF	TGTGCCAGGGAACCACGGACAGAGGACAATCAGCCCCAGCATTTT	TRBV27	TRBJ1-5	.	15	.
CASSLSGGGSNEQYF	TGTGCCAGCAGCCTGTCCGGGGGGGGGAGCAACGAGCAGTACTTC	TRBV7-3	TRBJ2-7	TRBD2	15	few
CASSLNAVGEQYF	TGTGCCAGCAGCTTAAATGCTGTCGGCGAGCAGTACTTC	TRBV7-3	TRBJ2-7	.	13	.
CASTLDSALNNEQFF	TGTGCCAGCACTCTGGATAGCGCCTTAAACAATGAGCAGTTCTTC	TRBV6-1	TRBJ2-1	.	15	.
CASGRDGSYEQYF	TGTGCCAGCGGGCGGGATGGATCCTACGAGCAGTACTTC	TRBV28	TRBJ2-7	.	13	few
CASSFQGASGNTIYF	TGTGCCAGCAGTTTCCAGGGGGCAAGTGGAAACACCATATATTTT	TRBV27	TRBJ1-3	TRBD1	15	once
CASSLSGRGDTQYF	TGTGCCAGCAGTTTAAGCGGGAGGGGAGATACGCAGTATTTT	TRBV28	TRBJ2-3	TRBD2	14	.
CASTLPWDRAYNEQFF	TGTGCCAGCACCCTGCCGTGGGACAGGGCCTACAATGAGCAGTTCTTC	TRBV28	TRBJ2-1	TRBD1	16	.
CASSQFGQGEGQPQHF	TGCGCCAGCAGCCAATTCGGACAGGGAGAGGGTCAGCCCCAGCATTTT	TRBV4-1	TRBJ1-5	TRBD1	16	few
CASSSRTGGMYEQYF	TGTGCCAGCTCATCCCGGACAGGGGGCATGTACGAGCAGTACTTC	TRBV18	TRBJ2-7	TRBD1	15	few
CASSFVGETGNEQFF	TGTGCCAGCAGCTTCGTCGGGGAAACAGGGAATGAGCAGTTCTTC	TRBV7-9	TRBJ2-1	.	15	.
CASSLGPQGVNTEAFF	TGTGCCAGCAGCTTAGGGCCTCAGGGGGTGAACACTGAAGCTTTCTTT	TRBV7-6	TRBJ1-1	TRBD1	16	few